The rows below give T cell receptor beta chains drawn from one sample of a study of monozygotic twins with inflammatory bowel disease. TCRdb re-called the 5' RACE reads; one entry per CDR3 protein, DNA not given. In all, the sample yields more than 350,000 distinct CDR3 sequences. Sequencing was done on a sample of blood. All receptors come from a human donor with ulcerative colitis or Crohn's disease, or a healthy co-twin of an affected twin (not recorded which). Both conserved end residues are part of each CDR3. Each record gives: V gene, clone size, J gene, CDR3 protein. Rows may omit the clone size; those that give it use once, few, many or a size class.

TRBV5-1	-	TRBJ1-6	CASSLTDTGYNSPLHF
TRBV27	-	TRBJ2-2	CATSDRENTGELFF
TRBV12-5	-	TRBJ2-1	CASGFVPGGAYNEQFF
TRBV6-2/TRBV6-3	-	TRBJ2-1	CASSYSPTGGLYNEQFF
TRBV19	-	TRBJ2-1	CASSPWSHGDEQFF
TRBV9	-	TRBJ2-1	CASSGDAWTSGSTVYNEQFF
TRBV11-2	-	TRBJ2-1	CASSRGTGDNNEQFF
TRBV4-1	-	TRBJ1-4	CASSQELVGVGEKLFF
TRBV7-9	-	TRBJ2-3	CASSLASQDTQYF
TRBV5-1	medium-sized	TRBJ2-1	CASSSSPPGQMDNEQFF
TRBV15	-	TRBJ2-7	CATSRVRGGYEQYF
TRBV18	-	TRBJ2-7	CASSPRTIDEQYF
TRBV18	-	TRBJ2-5	CASSPTLAQETQYF
TRBV3-1	-	TRBJ2-4	CASSPDRGRAGNIQYF
TRBV15	-	TRBJ2-6	CATSREGHPEPTGANVLTF
TRBV5-4	-	TRBJ2-1	CASSLKGVYNEQFF
TRBV7-9	-	TRBJ2-1	CASSSPGEQFF
TRBV4-2	-	TRBJ2-5	CASSQGSVVIAGQETQYF
TRBV5-1	-	TRBJ2-1	CASSKGTGAREQFF
TRBV5-1	-	TRBJ1-1	CASSLAPDRNTEAFF
TRBV9	-	TRBJ2-2	CASSESYGTGNTGELFF